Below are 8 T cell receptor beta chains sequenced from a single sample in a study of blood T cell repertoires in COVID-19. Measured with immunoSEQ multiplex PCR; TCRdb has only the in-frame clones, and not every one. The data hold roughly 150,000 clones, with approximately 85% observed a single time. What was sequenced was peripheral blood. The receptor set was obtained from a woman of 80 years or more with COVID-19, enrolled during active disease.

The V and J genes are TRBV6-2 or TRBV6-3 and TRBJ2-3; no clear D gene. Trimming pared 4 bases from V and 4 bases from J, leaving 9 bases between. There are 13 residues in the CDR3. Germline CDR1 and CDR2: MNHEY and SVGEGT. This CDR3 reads CASSFLVPDTQYF. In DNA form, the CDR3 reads TGTGCCAGCAGTTTTTTAGTCCCAGATACGCAGTATTTT.

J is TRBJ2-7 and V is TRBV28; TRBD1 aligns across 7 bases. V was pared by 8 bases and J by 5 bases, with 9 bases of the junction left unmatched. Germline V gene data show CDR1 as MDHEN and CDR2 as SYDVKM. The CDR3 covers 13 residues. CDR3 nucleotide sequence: TGTGCCAGCGGATCCGGGACAGTGGACGAGCAGTACTTC. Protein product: CASGSGTVDEQYF.

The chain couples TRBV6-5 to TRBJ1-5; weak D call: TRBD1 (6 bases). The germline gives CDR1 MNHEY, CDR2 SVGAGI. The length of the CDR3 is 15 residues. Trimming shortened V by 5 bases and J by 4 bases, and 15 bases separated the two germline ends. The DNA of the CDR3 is TGTGCCAGCAGTACGGGACAATCGGCGAATCAGCCCCAGCATTTT. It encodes CASSTGQSANQPQHF.

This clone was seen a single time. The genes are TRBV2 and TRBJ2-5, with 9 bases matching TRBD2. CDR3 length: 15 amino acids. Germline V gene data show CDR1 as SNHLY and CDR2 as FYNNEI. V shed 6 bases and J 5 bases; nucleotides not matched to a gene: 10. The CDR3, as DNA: TGTGCCAGCAGCGTCGGCGGGAGGGCCGGTGAGACCCAGTACTTC. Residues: CASSVGGRAGETQYF.

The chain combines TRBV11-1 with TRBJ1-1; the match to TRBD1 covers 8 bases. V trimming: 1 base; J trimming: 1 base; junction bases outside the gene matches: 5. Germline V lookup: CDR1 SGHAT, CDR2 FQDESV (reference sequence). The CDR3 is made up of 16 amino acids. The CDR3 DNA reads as TGTGCCAGCAGCTTAGGGCCGGACAGGGCGAACACTGAAGCTTTCTTT. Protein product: CASSLGPDRANTEAFF.

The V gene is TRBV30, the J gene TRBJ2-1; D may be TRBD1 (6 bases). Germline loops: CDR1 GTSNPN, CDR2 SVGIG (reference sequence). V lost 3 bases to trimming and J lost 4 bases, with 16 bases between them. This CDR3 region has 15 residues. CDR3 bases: TGTGCCTGGAGCTCTGGGACACCTTTTTACAATGAGCAGTTCTTC. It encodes CAWSSGTPFYNEQFF.

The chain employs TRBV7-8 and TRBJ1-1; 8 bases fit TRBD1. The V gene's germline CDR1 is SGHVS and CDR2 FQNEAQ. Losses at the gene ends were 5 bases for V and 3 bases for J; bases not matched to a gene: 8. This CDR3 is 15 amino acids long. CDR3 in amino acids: CASSLPGQGYTEAFF. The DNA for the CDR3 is TGTGCCAGCAGCCTACCAGGACAGGGCTACACTGAAGCTTTCTTT.

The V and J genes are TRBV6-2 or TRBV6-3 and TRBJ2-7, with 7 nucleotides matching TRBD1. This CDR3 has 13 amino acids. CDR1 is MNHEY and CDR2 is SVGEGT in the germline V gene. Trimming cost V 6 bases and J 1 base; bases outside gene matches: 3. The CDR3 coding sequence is TGTGCCAGCAGCCAGACAGGGTCCTACGAGCAGTACTTC. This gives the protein CASSQTGSYEQYF.